These T cell receptor beta chains were read from a single sample in a study of shared clonotypes between healthy human individuals. Produced via immunoSEQ multiplex PCR; TCRdb's table is partial and in-frame only. This sample has some 2,000,000 clones; 85% to 95% occur once, and the top ten carry 0.1% to 0.15%. Sequenced: naive CD4+ T cells sorted from blood. These receptor sequences come from a man aged 18-30 years in good health. Each CDR3 is given with its conserved first and last residue. The D gene is left open where the match is weak. For some rows the clone size is stated as once, few or many, or as a class when expanded; others skip it.

J gene: TRBJ2-7; clone size: .; V gene: TRBV9; D gene: .; CDR3 protein: CASSPRSGGGTYEQYF; CDR3 DNA: TGTGCCAGCAGCCCCCGGTCAGGGGGAGGGACCTACGAGCAGTACTTC
J gene: TRBJ1-2; clone size: .; V gene: TRBV19; D gene: TRBD1; CDR3 protein: CASSITGGSYGYTF; CDR3 DNA: TGTGCCAGTAGTATTACAGGGGGCTCCTATGGCTACACCTTC
J gene: TRBJ2-5; clone size: .; V gene: TRBV10-3; D gene: .; CDR3 protein: CAISESGGNQETQYF; CDR3 DNA: TGTGCCATCAGTGAGTCAGGGGGTAACCAAGAGACCCAGTACTTC
J gene: TRBJ2-6; clone size: .; V gene: TRBV5-1; D gene: TRBD2; CDR3 protein: CASSPGGSGANVLTF; CDR3 DNA: TGCGCCAGCTCCCCCGGGGGGTCTGGGGCCAACGTCCTGACTTTC
J gene: TRBJ1-2; clone size: .; V gene: TRBV6-6; D gene: .; CDR3 protein: CASSFESGTYYGYTF; CDR3 DNA: TGTGCCAGCAGTTTCGAAAGCGGGACGTACTATGGCTACACCTTC
J gene: TRBJ1-5; clone size: .; V gene: TRBV28; D gene: TRBD1; CDR3 protein: CASSSTGSGNQPQHF; CDR3 DNA: TGTGCCAGCAGTTCGACAGGGAGTGGCAATCAGCCCCAGCATTTT
J gene: TRBJ1-6; clone size: .; V gene: TRBV10-3; D gene: .; CDR3 protein: CAIRGTDYNSPLHF; CDR3 DNA: TGTGCCATCAGGGGGACGGACTATAATTCACCCCTCCACTTT
J gene: TRBJ1-2; clone size: .; V gene: TRBV10-3; D gene: TRBD1; CDR3 protein: CAISDNDRVEGYTF; CDR3 DNA: TGTGCCATCAGTGACAATGACAGGGTGGAAGGCTACACCTTC
J gene: TRBJ2-2; clone size: .; V gene: TRBV11-2; D gene: TRBD1; CDR3 protein: CASSSRTGFANTGELFF; CDR3 DNA: TGTGCCAGCAGCTCCCGGACAGGTTTCGCGAACACCGGGGAGCTGTTTTTT
J gene: TRBJ2-7; clone size: .; V gene: TRBV19; D gene: TRBD2; CDR3 protein: CASSIVLAGPYEQYF; CDR3 DNA: TGTGCCAGTAGTATAGTACTAGCGGGCCCCTACGAGCAGTACTTC
J gene: TRBJ1-4; clone size: .; V gene: TRBV9; D gene: .; CDR3 protein: CASSVEPQNEKLFF; CDR3 DNA: TGTGCCAGCAGCGTAGAACCGCAGAATGAAAAACTGTTTTTT
J gene: TRBJ2-1; clone size: .; V gene: TRBV19; D gene: TRBD2; CDR3 protein: CASSEASGSSYNEQFF; CDR3 DNA: TGTGCCAGTAGTGAAGCTAGCGGGAGTTCCTACAATGAGCAGTTCTTC
J gene: TRBJ2-7; clone size: .; V gene: TRBV29-1; D gene: .; CDR3 protein: CSVVTGLAYEQYF; CDR3 DNA: TGCAGCGTTGTTACCGGACTTGCCTACGAGCAGTACTTC
J gene: TRBJ2-7; clone size: .; V gene: TRBV7-9; D gene: .; CDR3 protein: CASSLNQGGEQYF; CDR3 DNA: TGTGCCAGCAGCTTAAATCAGGGGGGCGAGCAGTACTTC
J gene: TRBJ1-2; clone size: .; V gene: TRBV5-4; D gene: TRBD1; CDR3 protein: CASSLETGSHGYTF; CDR3 DNA: TGTGCCAGCAGCTTGGAGACAGGGTCCCATGGCTACACCTTC
J gene: TRBJ2-3; clone size: .; V gene: TRBV4-3; D gene: .; CDR3 protein: CASSSNYLDTQYF; CDR3 DNA: TGCGCCAGCAGCTCCAATTACCTGGATACGCAGTATTTT
J gene: TRBJ1-6; clone size: few; V gene: TRBV6-1; D gene: .; CDR3 protein: CASSEIPSYNSPLHF; CDR3 DNA: TGTGCCAGCAGTGAAATCCCCTCCTATAATTCACCCCTCCACTTT
J gene: TRBJ2-2; clone size: .; V gene: TRBV18; D gene: TRBD1; CDR3 protein: CASSSGTGNTGELFF; CDR3 DNA: TGTGCCAGCTCATCTGGGACAGGGAACACCGGGGAGCTGTTTTTT
J gene: TRBJ1-1; clone size: .; V gene: TRBV9; D gene: .; CDR3 protein: CASNQETEAFF; CDR3 DNA: TGTGCCAGCAACCAGGAAACTGAAGCTTTCTTT
J gene: TRBJ2-2; clone size: .; V gene: TRBV7-2; D gene: .; CDR3 protein: CASSYERANTGELFF; CDR3 DNA: TGTGCCAGCAGCTATGAGCGGGCGAACACCGGGGAGCTGTTTTTT
J gene: TRBJ2-1; clone size: .; V gene: TRBV30; D gene: .; CDR3 protein: CAWSVGRGSLYNEQFF; CDR3 DNA: TGTGCCTGGAGTGTAGGGCGGGGAAGTCTCTACAATGAGCAGTTCTTC
J gene: TRBJ2-5; clone size: few; V gene: TRBV9; D gene: TRBD2; CDR3 protein: CASSPWGEGFETQYF; CDR3 DNA: TGTGCCAGCAGCCCGTGGGGGGAGGGATTTGAGACCCAGTACTTC
J gene: TRBJ2-7; clone size: .; V gene: TRBV10-3; D gene: .; CDR3 protein: CAISRTLYEQYF; CDR3 DNA: TGTGCCATCAGTCGTACGTTATACGAGCAGTACTTC
J gene: TRBJ2-3; clone size: .; V gene: TRBV10-3; D gene: .; CDR3 protein: CAIKREELDLTDTQYF; CDR3 DNA: TGTGCCATCAAAAGGGAGGAGCTCGATCTCACAGATACGCAGTATTTT
J gene: TRBJ1-1; clone size: once; V gene: TRBV2; D gene: .; CDR3 protein: CASSGEGGFNTEAFF; CDR3 DNA: TGTGCCAGCAGTGGAGAGGGGGGTTTTAACACTGAAGCTTTCTTT
J gene: TRBJ1-6; clone size: .; V gene: TRBV5-1; D gene: .; CDR3 protein: CASSGDNSPLHF; CDR3 DNA: TGCGCCAGCAGTGGGGACAATTCACCCCTCCACTTT
J gene: TRBJ1-3; clone size: .; V gene: TRBV7-2; D gene: .; CDR3 protein: CASSGGAGNTIYF; CDR3 DNA: TGTGCCAGCAGCGGGGGAGCTGGAAACACCATATATTTT
J gene: TRBJ2-1; clone size: .; V gene: TRBV5-1; D gene: TRBD2; CDR3 protein: CASSLYSGRPYNEQFF; CDR3 DNA: TGCGCCAGCAGCTTGTATAGCGGGAGACCCTACAATGAGCAGTTCTTC
J gene: TRBJ2-7; clone size: .; V gene: TRBV6-6; D gene: TRBD1; CDR3 protein: CASRPGTVVYEQYF; CDR3 DNA: TGTGCCAGCAGACCAGGGACAGTCGTCTACGAGCAGTACTTC
J gene: TRBJ2-3; clone size: once; V gene: TRBV10-3; D gene: .; CDR3 protein: CAIGPSSTDTQYF; CDR3 DNA: TGTGCCATCGGGCCCTCTAGCACAGATACGCAGTATTTT
J gene: TRBJ1-1; clone size: .; V gene: TRBV6-1; D gene: .; CDR3 protein: CASSDSLYWGNSKAFF; CDR3 DNA: TGTGCCAGCAGTGATTCGTTGTATTGGGGAAACAGCAAAGCTTTCTTT
J gene: TRBJ2-7; clone size: .; V gene: TRBV2; D gene: .; CDR3 protein: CASSEPYRGELTYEQYF; CDR3 DNA: TGTGCCAGCAGTGAACCCTATCGCGGGGAACTAACCTACGAGCAGTACTTC
J gene: TRBJ2-4; clone size: .; V gene: TRBV9; D gene: .; CDR3 protein: CASSPLPGNIQYF; CDR3 DNA: TGTGCCAGCAGCCCATTACCGGGAAACATTCAGTACTTC
J gene: TRBJ2-5; clone size: .; V gene: TRBV28; D gene: TRBD1; CDR3 protein: CASSLYRGYQETQYF; CDR3 DNA: TGTGCCAGCAGTTTGTACAGGGGGTACCAAGAGACCCAGTACTTC
J gene: TRBJ2-3; clone size: .; V gene: TRBV7-2; D gene: .; CDR3 protein: CASSLVEGGITDTQYF; CDR3 DNA: TGTGCCAGCAGCTTAGTGGAGGGGGGGATCACAGATACGCAGTATTTT
J gene: TRBJ1-2; clone size: .; V gene: TRBV28; D gene: .; CDR3 protein: CASSLTGNTNYGYTF; CDR3 DNA: TGTGCCAGCAGTTTAACAGGGAATACAAACTATGGCTACACCTTC
J gene: TRBJ1-1; clone size: .; V gene: TRBV7-2; D gene: .; CDR3 protein: CASSLEAGTVGTEAFF; CDR3 DNA: TGTGCCAGCAGCTTAGAGGCAGGGACGGTTGGGACTGAAGCTTTCTTT
J gene: TRBJ1-5; clone size: .; V gene: TRBV30; D gene: TRBD1; CDR3 protein: CAWSEWGQTPPQHF; CDR3 DNA: TGTGCCTGGAGTGAATGGGGACAGACGCCGCCCCAGCATTTT
J gene: TRBJ1-2; clone size: .; V gene: TRBV29-1; D gene: .; CDR3 protein: CSVSRGSYGYTF; CDR3 DNA: TGCAGCGTGTCTCGCGGGTCCTATGGCTACACCTTC